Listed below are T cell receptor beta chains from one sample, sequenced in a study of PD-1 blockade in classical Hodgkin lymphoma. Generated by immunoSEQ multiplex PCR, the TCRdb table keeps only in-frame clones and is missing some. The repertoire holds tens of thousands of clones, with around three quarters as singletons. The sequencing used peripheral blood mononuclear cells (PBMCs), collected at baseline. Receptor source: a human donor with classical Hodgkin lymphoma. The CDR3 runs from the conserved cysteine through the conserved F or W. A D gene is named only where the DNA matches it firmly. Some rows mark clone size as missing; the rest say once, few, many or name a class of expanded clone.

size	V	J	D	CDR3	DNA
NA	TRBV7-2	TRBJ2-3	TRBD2	CASSLGRGGQYF	TGTGCCAGCAGCTTAGGACGGGGGGGGCAGTATTTT
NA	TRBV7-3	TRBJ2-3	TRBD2	CASSLRLAGGADTQYF	TGTGCCAGCAGCTTAAGACTAGCGGGAGGAGCAGATACGCAGTATTTT
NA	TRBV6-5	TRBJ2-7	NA	CASSPTGSGYEQYF	TGTGCCAGCAGCCCCACAGGGAGCGGCTACGAGCAGTACTTC
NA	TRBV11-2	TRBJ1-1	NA	CASSPQVGPVMNTEAFF	TGTGCCAGCAGCCCCCAGGTGGGGCCGGTCATGAACACTGAAGCTTTCTTT
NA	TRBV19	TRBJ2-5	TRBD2	CASKKREVETQYF	TGTGCCAGTAAGAAGCGGGAGGTTGAGACCCAGTACTTC
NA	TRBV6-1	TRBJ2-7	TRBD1	CASRTGTGTYEQYF	TGTGCCAGCAGAACCGGGACAGGGACCTACGAGCAGTACTTC
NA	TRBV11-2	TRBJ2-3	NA	CASSVRDTSTDTQYF	TGTGCCAGCAGCGTCCGGGACACAAGCACAGATACGCAGTATTTT
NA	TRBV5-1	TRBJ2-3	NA	CASSTRPSEFADTQYF	TGCGCCAGCAGCACCCGACCTAGCGAGTTTGCAGATACGCAGTATTTT
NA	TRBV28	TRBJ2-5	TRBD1	CASSRRTGETQYF	TGTGCCAGCAGTAGACGGACAGGGGAGACCCAGTACTTC
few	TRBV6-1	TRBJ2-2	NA	CASSERKGQRAGGELFF	TGTGCCAGCAGTGAGAGGAAAGGACAAAGGGCTGGCGGGGAGCTGTTTTTT
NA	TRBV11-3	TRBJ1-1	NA	CASSQTALNTEAFF	TGTGCCAGCAGCCAAACAGCCCTGAACACTGAAGCTTTCTTT
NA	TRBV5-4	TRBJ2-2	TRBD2	CASSWGGPRLNTGELFF	TGTGCCAGCAGCTGGGGGGGTCCACGACTTAACACCGGGGAGCTGTTTTTT
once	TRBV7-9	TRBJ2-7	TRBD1	CASSFEQGVYEQYF	TGTGCCAGCAGCTTTGAACAGGGGGTCTACGAGCAGTACTTC
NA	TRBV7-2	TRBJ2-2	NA	CASSLVHGGAGELFF	TGTGCCAGCAGCTTAGTACATGGTGGGGCCGGGGAGCTGTTTTTT
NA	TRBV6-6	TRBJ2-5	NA	CASSTGQVPWGTQYF	TGTGCCAGCAGTACAGGACAAGTGCCTTGGGGGACCCAGTACTTC
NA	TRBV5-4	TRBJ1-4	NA	CASSPPGGEKLFF	TGTGCCAGCAGCCCGCCGGGGGGCGAAAAACTGTTTTTT
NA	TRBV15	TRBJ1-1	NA	CATSRDLKNTEAFF	TGTGCCACCAGCAGGGATCTTAAGAACACTGAAGCTTTCTTT
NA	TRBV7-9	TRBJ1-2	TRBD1	CASSPRQGIPLLHGYTF	TGTGCCAGCAGCCCCCGACAGGGGATCCCCCTCCTTCATGGCTACACCTTC
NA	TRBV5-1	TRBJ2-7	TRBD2	CASSLSPGGASYEQYF	TGCGCCAGCAGCTTGTCCCCGGGAGGGGCCTCCTACGAGCAGTACTTC
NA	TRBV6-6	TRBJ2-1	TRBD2	CASRTDMTSGNEQFF	TGTGCCAGCAGAACCGACATGACTAGCGGGAATGAGCAGTTCTTC
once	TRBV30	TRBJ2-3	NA	CAWRLDGDTQYF	TGTGCCTGGAGGCTAGATGGAGATACGCAGTATTTT
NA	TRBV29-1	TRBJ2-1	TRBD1	CSVEVGTGVDEQFF	TGCAGCGTTGAAGTCGGGACAGGGGTAGATGAGCAGTTCTTC
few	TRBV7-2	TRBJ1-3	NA	CASSRQGYGNTIYF	TGTGCCAGCAGCCGGCAGGGTTACGGAAACACCATATATTTT
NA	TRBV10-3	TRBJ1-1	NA	CATCQDEAAEAFF	TGTGCCACCTGCCAGGACGAGGCGGCTGAAGCTTTCTTT
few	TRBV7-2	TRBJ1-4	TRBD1	CASSFQGGAGLFF	TGTGCCAGCAGCTTCCAGGGGGGGGCGGGACTGTTTTTT
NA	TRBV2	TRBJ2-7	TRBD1	CASSEGLTGGHPLSYEQYF	TGTGCCAGCAGTGAAGGTCTCACAGGGGGTCATCCACTTTCCTACGAGCAGTACTTC
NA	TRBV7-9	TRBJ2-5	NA	CASSPSNGETQYF	TGTGCCAGCAGCCCCTCGAACGGGGAGACCCAGTACTTC
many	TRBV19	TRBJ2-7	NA	CASSIRGVRMGQYF	TGTGCCAGTAGTATTCGGGGAGTGAGGATGGGACAGTACTTC
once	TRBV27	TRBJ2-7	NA	CASSLRPRYEQYF	TGTGCCAGCAGTTTAAGGCCGCGCTACGAGCAGTACTTC
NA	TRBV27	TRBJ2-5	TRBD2	CASSPGLAGETQYF	TGTGCCAGCAGTCCGGGACTAGCGGGAGAGACCCAGTACTTC
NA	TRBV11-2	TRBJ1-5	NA	CASSFRGNQPQHF	TGTGCCAGCAGCTTTCGGGGAAATCAGCCCCAGCATTTT
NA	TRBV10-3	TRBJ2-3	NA	CAISEVTSTDTQYF	TGTGCCATCAGTGAGGTTACTAGCACAGATACGCAGTATTTT
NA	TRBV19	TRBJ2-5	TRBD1	CASSIGPGGQETQYF	TGTGCCAGTAGTATAGGTCCAGGGGGCCAAGAGACCCAGTACTTC
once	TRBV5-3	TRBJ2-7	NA	CASSQEGTPYEQYF	TGTGCCAGCAGCCAAGAAGGGACACCCTACGAGCAGTACTTC
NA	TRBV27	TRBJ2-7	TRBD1	CASSPTELDRGRVEQYF	TGTGCCAGCAGTCCCACCGAACTCGACAGGGGGCGCGTCGAGCAGTACTTC
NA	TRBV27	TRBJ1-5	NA	CASSPRWESNQPQHF	TGTGCCAGCAGTCCTAGGTGGGAAAGCAATCAGCCCCAGCATTTT
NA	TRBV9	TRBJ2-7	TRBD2	CASSVAASGSISYEQYF	TGTGCCAGCAGCGTAGCGGCTAGCGGGTCTATCTCCTACGAGCAGTACTTC